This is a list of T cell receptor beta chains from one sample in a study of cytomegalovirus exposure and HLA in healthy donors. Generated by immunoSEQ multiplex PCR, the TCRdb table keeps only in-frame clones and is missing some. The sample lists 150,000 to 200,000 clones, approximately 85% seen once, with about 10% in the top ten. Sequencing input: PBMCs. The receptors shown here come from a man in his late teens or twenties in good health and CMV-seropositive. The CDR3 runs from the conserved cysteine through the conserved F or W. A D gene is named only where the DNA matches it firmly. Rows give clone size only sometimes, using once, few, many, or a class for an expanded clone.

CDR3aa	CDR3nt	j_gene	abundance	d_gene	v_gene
CASSGRGNNQPQHF	TGTGCCAGCAGTGGCAGGGGGAACAATCAGCCCCAGCATTTT	TRBJ1-5	.	TRBD1	TRBV2
CASSQTVRDSLAYEQYF	TGTGCCAGCAGCCAAACCGTCCGGGACAGCCTAGCCTACGAGCAGTACTTC	TRBJ2-7	.	TRBD1	TRBV5-6
CASLSQYNSPLHF	TGTGCCAGCCTTTCACAATATAATTCACCCCTCCACTTT	TRBJ1-6	.	.	TRBV28
CASSKVQGDTEAFF	TGCGCCAGCAGCAAAGTTCAGGGGGACACTGAAGCTTTCTTT	TRBJ1-1	few	TRBD1	TRBV5-1
CASSESLGQGGSPLHF	TGTGCCAGCAGTGAAAGTTTGGGACAGGGGGGATCACCCCTCCACTTT	TRBJ1-6	.	TRBD1	TRBV6-1
CASSLTGANTGELFF	TGTGCCAGCAGCTTGACAGGGGCGAACACCGGGGAGCTGTTTTTT	TRBJ2-2	.	TRBD1	TRBV5-4
CASSTRGPPTMDTQYF	TGTGCCAGTAGTACCCGCGGCCCCCCCACAATGGATACGCAGTATTTT	TRBJ2-3	once	.	TRBV19
CASSTGLAGREETQYF	TGCGCCAGCAGCACAGGACTAGCGGGGAGGGAGGAGACCCAGTACTTC	TRBJ2-5	.	TRBD2	TRBV5-1
CASSESLGTDTQYF	TGTGCCAGCAGTGAGAGTTTGGGCACAGATACGCAGTATTTT	TRBJ2-3	.	.	TRBV27
CASSLLYRVGSPLHF	TGTGCCAGCAGCTTACTATACAGGGTTGGATCACCCCTCCACTTT	TRBJ1-6	.	.	TRBV5-6
CASGLGTSGGSEQFF	TGTGCTAGTGGTTTGGGGACTAGCGGGGGAAGTGAGCAGTTCTTC	TRBJ2-1	.	TRBD2	TRBV12-5
CASSATGMGLYEQYF	TGTGCCAGCAGCGCGACAGGGATGGGGCTCTACGAGCAGTACTTC	TRBJ2-7	.	TRBD1	TRBV9
CASSPTGLTEAFF	TGCGCCAGCAGTCCAACGGGTCTCACTGAAGCTTTCTTT	TRBJ1-1	once	.	TRBV10-2
CAISEIRQDSRQYF	TGTGCCATCAGTGAGATCAGGCAGGACTCTAGGCAGTACTTC	TRBJ2-7	.	.	TRBV10-3
CASSRQGGMDEQYF	TGCGCCAGCTCTCGACAGGGTGGAATGGACGAGCAGTACTTC	TRBJ2-7	.	TRBD1	TRBV10-1
CASSPAPSGKLFF	TGTGCCAGCAGTCCCGCCCCGAGTGGAAAACTGTTTTTT	TRBJ1-4	.	.	TRBV7-9
CASRLRGGAAGELFF	TGTGCCAGCCGCCTCCGCGGGGGGGCCGCCGGGGAGCTGTTTTTT	TRBJ2-2	.	TRBD2	TRBV5-6
CASSVGILGGETQYF	TGTGCCAGCAGCGTAGGCATTTTGGGGGGGGAGACCCAGTACTTC	TRBJ2-5	.	TRBD2	TRBV9
CASSNGGPPSPLHF	TGTGCCAGCTCTAACGGGGGACCCCCTTCACCCCTCCACTTT	TRBJ1-6	.	.	TRBV18
CASSLGTGASIGGGYTF	TGCGCCAGCAGCTTGGGGACAGGGGCGAGCATCGGTGGCGGCTACACCTTC	TRBJ1-2	.	TRBD1	TRBV5-1
CASSLSVGEGLGYGYTF	TGCGCCAGCAGCTTGTCCGTGGGTGAGGGTTTGGGGTATGGCTACACCTTC	TRBJ1-2	.	.	TRBV5-1
CASSKGQGRGYTF	TGTGCCAGCAGCAAAGGCCAGGGGAGAGGCTACACCTTC	TRBJ1-2	.	.	TRBV21-1
CASRSGYNEQFF	TGCGCCAGCCGCAGCGGTTACAATGAGCAGTTCTTC	TRBJ2-1	.	.	TRBV10-2
CASTPDIGGAYGYTF	TGTGCCAGCACCCCCGATATAGGAGGCGCCTATGGCTACACCTTC	TRBJ1-2	.	.	TRBV6-1
CAWSKSSNQPQHF	TGTGCCTGGAGTAAGAGTAGCAATCAGCCCCAGCATTTT	TRBJ1-5	once	.	TRBV30
CASSQPGQGKYGYTF	TGTGCCAGCAGCCAACCGGGACAGGGGAAGTATGGCTACACCTTC	TRBJ1-2	.	TRBD1	TRBV16
CASSLTGGQVNTEAFF	TGCGCCAGCAGCCTGACAGGGGGCCAGGTGAACACTGAAGCTTTCTTT	TRBJ1-1	few	TRBD1	TRBV5-1
CASSSTYEQYF	TGTGCCAGCAGTTCTACTTACGAGCAGTACTTC	TRBJ2-7	.	.	TRBV5-6
CASSGGRINEKLFF	TGTGCCAGCAGTGGGGGGAGGATTAATGAAAAACTGTTTTTT	TRBJ1-4	.	.	TRBV6-6
CASSIMGQADTQYF	TGCGCCAGCAGCATAATGGGGCAGGCAGATACGCAGTATTTT	TRBJ2-3	once	.	TRBV5-1
CASSLGGLGGGTINEQFF	TGCGCCAGCAGCTTGGGAGGCCTTGGCGGGGGGACAATCAATGAGCAGTTCTTC	TRBJ2-1	few	TRBD2	TRBV5-1
CASSLDRVGEQFF	TGTGCCAGCAGCTTAGACAGGGTGGGGGAGCAGTTCTTC	TRBJ2-1	.	.	TRBV11-1
CASSPLLLTYEQYF	TGTGCCAGCAGTCCTCTTTTATTAACCTACGAGCAGTACTTC	TRBJ2-7	.	.	TRBV6-5
CASSYGQGDNSPLHF	TGTGCCAGCAGCTACGGACAGGGTGATAATTCACCCCTCCACTTT	TRBJ1-6	.	TRBD1	TRBV7-2
CASSQGSSPNSPLHF	TGTGCCAGCAGTCAGGGGTCCAGTCCTAATTCACCCCTCCACTTT	TRBJ1-6	.	.	TRBV6-5
CASSRTEGKPQHF	TGTGCCAGCAGCCGCACCGAGGGCAAGCCTCAGCATTTT	TRBJ1-5	.	.	TRBV27
CAWSVQSGVGAFF	TGTGCCTGGAGTGTACAGTCAGGGGTGGGAGCTTTCTTT	TRBJ1-1	.	.	TRBV30
CASSEGGGDNEQFF	TGTGCCAGCAGTGAAGGAGGGGGGGACAATGAGCAGTTCTTC	TRBJ2-1	.	.	TRBV2
CASSLGPAGEQFF	TGTGCCAGCAGCTTAGGACCAGCAGGTGAGCAGTTCTTC	TRBJ2-1	.	.	TRBV11-2
CATRRDRDVSPLHF	TGTGCCACCAGAAGAGACAGGGATGTCTCACCCCTCCACTTT	TRBJ1-6	.	TRBD1	TRBV15
CAWTTGGLPEAFF	TGTGCCTGGACCACAGGGGGCTTACCTGAAGCTTTCTTT	TRBJ1-1	.	TRBD1	TRBV30
CASSVEQARTGVNNEQYF	TGTGCCAGCAGCGTAGAGCAGGCGAGGACTGGGGTTAACAACGAGCAGTACTTC	TRBJ2-7	once	.	TRBV9
CASSAPLAPGPTDTQYF	TGTGCCAGTAGTGCCCCCCTAGCGCCCGGGCCCACAGATACGCAGTATTTT	TRBJ2-3	.	.	TRBV19
CASRGRGPSAGEFF	TGTGCCAGCAGGGGTAGGGGGCCGAGCGCCGGGGAGTTCTTC	TRBJ2-1	.	TRBD1	TRBV14
CASSLTGTEAFF	TGTGCCAGTAGCCTTACCGGGACAGAAGCTTTCTTT	TRBJ1-1	.	.	TRBV19
CASSVSGGPPFNTDTQYF	TGTGCCAGCAGCGTGAGCGGGGGTCCTCCTTTTAACACAGATACGCAGTATTTT	TRBJ2-3	.	TRBD2	TRBV9